A single sample is the source of the 27 T cell receptor beta chains below, sequenced in a study of regulatory T cells in long-lasting Graves disease. Arm-PCR with iRepertoire HTBI primers amplified the CDR3 regions for these TCR beta libraries. TCRdb fed the multiplex PCR reads into MiXCR, producing one record per CDR3 protein. The data show 380,000 or so distinct CDR3 sequences, with 15% to 20% seen just once and about 19% held by the top ten. Time point described: newly diagnosed GD, antithyroid drugs for less than 3 months. From RNA extracted from PBMCs, the TCR library was made. This sample was also put to use in a study of T cells in Graves' hyperthyroidism and ophthalmopathy.

This sample comprised peripheral blood mononuclear cells (PBMCs), obtained at new diagnosis, from a patient treated with antithyroid drugs. The receptors were gathered from a woman under 30 with Graves disease.

This clonotype was counted at least ten times. This rearrangement joins TRBV5-1 to TRBJ2-1, with D tentatively TRBD2 (6 bases). From germline, CDR1 is SGHRS and CDR2 YFSETQ. The CDR3 length is 17 residues. Deletions cut 4 bases from V and 0 bases from J, with 17 bases between. The CDR3 DNA sequence: TGCGCCAGCAGCCCGAATCTAGCGCCAAGCTCCTACAATGAGCAGTTCTTC. This codes for CASSPNLAPSSYNEQFF.

This clonotype was seen a few times. A single base separates this from a much larger clone, so it may be a read error. The chain is built from TRBV30 and TRBJ1-1, with a weak D call TRBD1 (6 bases). V was trimmed by 4 bases and J by 4 bases, leaving 22 bases between them. This CDR3 is 16 amino acids long. Per the germline V gene, CDR1 is GTSNPN and CDR2 is SVGIG (reference sequence). CDR3 DNA: TGTGCCTGGACACCCGGGGGTTGGACAGTGAGCACTGAAGCTTTCTTT. Amino acids: CAWTPGGWTVSTEAFF. The variable domain in full, with the rest retrieved from reference TRBV30 and TRBJ1-1, is SQTIHQWPATLVQPVGSPLSLECTVEGTSNPNLYWYRQAAGRGLQLLFYSVGIGQISSEVPQNLSASRPQDRQFILSSKKLLLSDSGFYLCAWTPGGWTVSTEAFFGQGTRLTVV.

The table lists this clonotype with a count of one. This rearrangement joins TRBV28 to TRBJ1-1; possibly TRBD1 for D (6 bases). V lost 5 bases to trimming and J lost 1 base, with 14 bases between them. The CDR3 is 15 residues long. Germline V gives CDR1 MDHEN, CDR2 SYDVKM. CDR3 sequence reads: CASSTGGARNTEAFF. The CDR3 nucleotides read TGTGCCAGCAGTACGGGGGGGGCGAGGAACACTGAAGCTTTCTTT.

This clonotype was counted between two and nine times. The V call is TRBV4-1, the J call TRBJ2-5; 7 nucleotides agree with TRBD1. In germline, CDR1 is MGHRA, CDR2 YSYEKL. This CDR3 has 14 amino acids. Trimming cost V 7 bases and J 5 bases; bases outside gene matches: 10. CDR3 nucleotide sequence: TGCGCCAGCACCCGGACAGGTCTTGTGGAGACCCAGTACTTC. It translates to CASTRTGLVETQYF.

The V gene is TRBV15, the J gene TRBJ1-4; TRBD1 matches at 9 bases. The germline gives CDR1 LNHNV, CDR2 YYDKDF (reference sequence). This CDR3 region has 15 residues. Trimming removed 5 bases from V and 5 bases from J; junction bases left unmatched: 6. The chain's CDR3 is CATSPGGTGNEKLFF. The CDR3 bases are TGTGCCACCAGCCCAGGGGGGACAGGGAATGAAAAACTGTTTTTT.

This clonotype was detected many times. The chain carries TRBV20-1 and TRBJ2-5, with D perhaps matching TRBD1 (6 bases). Germline CDR1 DFQATT, CDR2 SNEGSKA (reference sequence). The CDR3 has 15 amino acids. The V and J ends lost 0 bases and 5 bases respectively, with 16 bases between them. DNA of the CDR3: TGCAGTGCTAGAGATTTAGGGGGAGCGCAGGAGACCCAGTACTTC. Translation gives CSARDLGGAQETQYF.

Ten or more counts support this clonotype. The chain's CDR3 is CASEVGGVETQYF. The CDR3, as DNA: TGTGCCAGCGAAGTGGGAGGAGTGGAGACCCAGTACTTC. The chain combines TRBV28 with TRBJ2-5, with D perhaps TRBD2 (6 bases). Deletions cut 8 bases from V and 5 bases from J, with 15 bases between. The CDR3 sequence is 13 residues long. From germline, CDR1 is MDHEN and CDR2 SYDVKM.

The gene calls are TRBV15 and TRBJ2-5; D is unresolved. Germline lookup yields CDR1 LNHNV and CDR2 YYDKDF (reference sequence). This CDR3 is built from 14 residues. With 1 base removed from V and 2 bases from J, the gap between germline ends came to 8 bases. CDR3 DNA sequence: TGTGCCACCAGCAGAGCGACCGGACAAGAGACCCAGTACTTC. As protein: CATSRATGQETQYF.

This clonotype showed up many times. CDR3 nucleotide sequence: TGCGCCAGCAGCTTGGATGGGGTAGGCGAGACCCAGTACTTC. Protein product: CASSLDGVGETQYF. The chain has TRBV5-1 and TRBJ2-5; D is uncertain. The CDR3 spans 14 residues. The germline V gene has CDR1 SGHRS and CDR2 YFSETQ. The V end lost 0 bases, the J end lost 5 bases, and 11 bases lay between the germline ends.

This clonotype was counted a few times. In DNA, the CDR3 is TGTGCCTGGAGTTCGGGACAGGGGGGATCTGGGGCCAACGTCCTGACTTTC. Residues: CAWSSGQGGSGANVLTF. This chain connects TRBV30 to TRBJ2-6; 11 bases match TRBD1. Germline loops: CDR1 GTSNPN, CDR2 SVGIG (reference sequence). The CDR3 is 17 amino acids. J lost 1 base, V lost 2 bases, and 4 bases had no gene match.

Many counts were recorded for this clonotype. This chain's CDR3 is CASRIAGNEQFF. The CDR3 nucleotides are TGCGCCAGCAGGATAGCGGGGAATGAGCAGTTCTTC. The chain couples TRBV5-1 to TRBJ2-1; 8 nucleotides agree with TRBD2. The ends lost 5 bases at V and 7 bases at J; junction bases unmatched: 2. Germline loops: CDR1 SGHRS, CDR2 YFSETQ. CDR3 length equals 12 residues.

The V and J genes are TRBV4-1 and TRBJ2-7; D is possibly TRBD2 (5 bases). Germline loops: CDR1 MGHRA, CDR2 YSYEKL. The V end was cut by 0 bases, the J end by 0 bases, with 21 bases between. This CDR3 is 19 amino acids long. CDR3 protein: CASSQERVGKVFISYEQYF. DNA for the CDR3: TGCGCCAGCAGCCAAGAGAGGGTGGGGAAGGTATTCATCTCCTACGAGCAGTACTTC.

With regard to this clonotype: The conserved phenylalanine or tryptophan is not found at the CDR3 terminus, so this likely reflects a read error. The rearrangement links TRBV2 to TRBJ1-5; 7 bases map to TRBD1. In germline, CDR1 is SNHLY, CDR2 FYNNEI. After removal of 6 bases from V and 0 bases from J, the junction contained 17 bases not matched to a gene. The CDR3 is 19 residues long. The CDR3 is CASSLNPTDRANSNQPQHS. CDR3 sequence (DNA): TGTGCCAGCAGCTTGAACCCTACCGACAGGGCAAATAGCAATCAGCCCCAGCATTCT.

The chain recombines TRBV29-1 with TRBJ2-1; TRBD1 or TRBD2 may be the D gene (5 bases each). CDR3 length: 13 amino acids. V lost 7 bases and J lost 0, with 10 bases in between. Germline CDR1 is SQVTM and CDR2 is ANQGSEA. Here the CDR3 DNA reads TGCAGCGGTAGGGACGGCTCCTACAATGAGCAGTTCTTC. This codes for CSGRDGSYNEQFF.

This chain uses TRBV9 with TRBJ2-1, with 13 bases lining up with TRBD2. This CDR3 contains 16 residues. Germline CDR1 reads SGDLS; CDR2 reads YYNGEE. The junction had 8 bases not matched to a gene; V was cut back by 4 bases and J by 7 bases. In DNA, the CDR3 is TGTGCCAGCAGCCCGCGGACTAGCGGGAGATGGAATGAGCAGTTCTTC. It yields the protein CASSPRTSGRWNEQFF. Full variable domain (missing parts from reference TRBV9 and TRBJ2-1): DSGVTQTPKHLITATGQRVTLRCSPRSGDLSVYWYQQSLDQGLQFLIQYYNGEERAKGNILERFSAQQFPDLHSELNLSSLELGDSALYFCASSPRTSGRWNEQFFGPGTRLTVL.

This clonotype appeared many times. This chain links TRBV6-1 with TRBJ1-1; D not certain. Trimming pared 7 bases from V and 4 bases from J, leaving 10 bases between. The germline gives CDR1 MNHNS, CDR2 SASEGT. The CDR3 sequence is 12 residues long. In DNA, the CDR3 is TGTGCCAGCACCGGTGGATCCACTGAAGCTTTCTTT. Its protein product is CASTGGSTEAFF.

This clonotype was seen many times. This chain links TRBV7-2 with TRBJ2-7; 13 bases match TRBD2. The CDR3 sequence is 15 residues long. With V trimmed by 6 bases and J by 1 base, 3 bases remained unmatched. The V gene's germline CDR1 is SGHTA and CDR2 FQGNSA. The CDR3 nucleotides are TGTGCCAGCAGTAGACTAGCGGGAGGATCCTACGAGCAGTACTTC. It codes for CASSRLAGGSYEQYF.

This clonotype occurred many times. This sequence joins TRBV5-5 and TRBJ1-1, with D perhaps matching TRBD1 (5 bases). There are 15 residues in the CDR3. Looked up from germline, CDR1 is SGHKS and CDR2 is YYEKEE (reference sequence). The V end lost 4 bases, the J end lost 1 base, and 14 bases lay between the germline ends. The chain's CDR3 is CASSHERGTNTEAFF. The DNA for the CDR3 is TGTGCCAGCAGCCACGAACGGGGCACGAACACTGAAGCTTTCTTT. The full variable domain, rest sourced from reference TRBV5-5 and TRBJ1-1, is DAGVTQSPTHLIKTRGQQVTLRCSPISGHKSVSWYQQVLGQGPQFIFQYYEKEERGRGNFPDRFSARQFPNYSSELNVNALLLGDSALYLCASSHERGTNTEAFFGQGTRLTVV.

This clonotype was picked up many times. The chain is built from TRBV20-1 and TRBJ2-7; maybe TRBD1 (6 bases). This CDR3 region has 10 residues. The V end lost 6 bases, the J end lost 8 bases, and 11 bases lay between the germline ends. CDR1 is DFQATT, CDR2 SNEGSKA, per germline (reference sequence). The DNA for the CDR3 is TGCAGTGCCCTCGACAGGCAGCAGTACTTC. It codes for CSALDRQQYF.

This clonotype was counted many times. This chain links TRBV6-1 with TRBJ2-7, with D perhaps TRBD2 (6 bases). CDR3 length: 15 residues. Trimming removed 1 base at V and 0 bases at J, with 10 bases between. Germline assignment: CDR1 MNHNS and CDR2 SASEGT. CDR3 DNA sequence: TGTGCCAGCAGTGAAGAGATAGCGGCCTCCTACGAGCAGTACTTC. Amino acids: CASSEEIAASYEQYF.

Regarding this clonotype: At one end, the junction sequence differs from germline, possibly due to a read error. The V call is TRBV25-1, the J call TRBJ2-1; D remains ambiguous. There are 15 residues in the CDR3. Germline V CDR1 and CDR2: MGHDK, SYGVNS. The CDR3 here is CASSGGGSPNNEQFF. CDR3 DNA sequence: TGTGCCAGCAGTGGGGGTGGGTCACCTAACAACGAGCAGTTCTTC.

This clonotype has a handful of counts. The chain employs TRBV6-1 and TRBJ1-2; D possibly corresponds to TRBD1 (6 bases). Trimming left V 5 bases short and J 7 bases short, with 17 bases between. The CDR3 spans 14 residues. Germline V lookup: CDR1 MNHNS, CDR2 SASEGT. The chain's CDR3 is CASSPRDKQGGYTF. CDR3 bases: TGTGCCAGCAGTCCCCGGGACAAGCAAGGTGGCTACACCTTC.

At least ten counts were recorded for this clonotype. CDR3 sequence: CASAGVGKKYEQYF. In DNA form, the CDR3 reads TGTGCCAGCGCGGGTGTGGGGAAAAAGTACGAGCAGTACTTC. The chain carries TRBV11-2 and TRBJ2-7; D may be TRBD2 (5 bases). The CDR3 consists of 14 residues. In germline, CDR1 is SGHAT, CDR2 FQNNGV. The V and J ends lost 8 bases and 4 bases respectively, with 18 bases between them.

The chain employs TRBV9 and TRBJ2-4; 10 bases are shared with TRBD2. J gave up 6 bases and V 2 bases, and 5 bases lay outside the gene matches. Germline CDR1 reads SGDLS; CDR2 reads YYNGEE. The length of the CDR3 is 15 residues. The CDR3 loop reads CASSVGEREGNIQYF. In nucleotides, the CDR3 is TGTGCCAGCAGCGTCGGGGAGCGGGAGGGAAACATTCAGTACTTC.

This clonotype was picked up many times. V is TRBV12-3 or TRBV12-4 and J is TRBJ1-5; D is perhaps TRBD1 (5 bases). The ends were cut back, 3 bases at V and 4 bases at J, with 10 bases in the middle. The length of the CDR3 is 14 residues. Here the CDR3 DNA reads TGTGCCAGCAGTTTGTTGGGGCAAAATCAGCCCCAGCATTTT. Protein product: CASSLLGQNQPQHF.

The chain employs TRBV20-1 and TRBJ1-5; 7 bases are a match to TRBD1. J was trimmed by 2 bases and V by 0 bases; bases with no gene match: 7. Germline CDR1 reads DFQATT; CDR2 reads SNEGSKA (reference sequence). The CDR3 totals 16 residues. The DNA for the CDR3 is TGCAGTGCTAGAGATCCGTACAGGGGTGGCAATCAGCCCCAGCATTTT. It translates to CSARDPYRGGNQPQHF.

This clonotype was recorded once. The J gene is TRBJ2-7, the V gene TRBV6-2 or TRBV6-3, with D possibly matching TRBD2 (5 bases). This CDR3 has 16 amino acids. CDR1 and CDR2 from the germline V gene are MNHEY and SVGEGT. V was clipped by 5 bases and J by 1 base, with 18 bases between them. The CDR3 DNA is TGTGCCAGCAGTGAGCTCCACACCGAGGGATCCTACGAGCAGTACTTC. It yields the protein CASSELHTEGSYEQYF.